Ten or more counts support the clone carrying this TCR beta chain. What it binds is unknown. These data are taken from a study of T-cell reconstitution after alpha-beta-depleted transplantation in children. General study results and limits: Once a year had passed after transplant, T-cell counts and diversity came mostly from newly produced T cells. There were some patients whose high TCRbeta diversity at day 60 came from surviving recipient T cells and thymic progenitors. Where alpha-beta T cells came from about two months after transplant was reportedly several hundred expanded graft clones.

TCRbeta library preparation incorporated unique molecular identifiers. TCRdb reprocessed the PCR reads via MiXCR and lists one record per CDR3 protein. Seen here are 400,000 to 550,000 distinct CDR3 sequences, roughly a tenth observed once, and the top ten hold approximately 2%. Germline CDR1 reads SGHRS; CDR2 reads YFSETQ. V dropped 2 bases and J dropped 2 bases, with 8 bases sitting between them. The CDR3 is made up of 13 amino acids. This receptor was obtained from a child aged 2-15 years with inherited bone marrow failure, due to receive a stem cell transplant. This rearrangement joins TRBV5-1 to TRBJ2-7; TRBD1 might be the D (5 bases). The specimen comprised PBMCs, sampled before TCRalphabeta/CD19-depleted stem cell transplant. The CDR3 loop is CASSFGQPYEQYF. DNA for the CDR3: TGCGCCAGCAGCTTTGGACAACCCTACGAGCAGTACTTC.